This paragraph covers one T cell receptor beta chain sequence. Its antigen is currently not known. No base-level quality is on record; no much larger clone is a single base apart. This specimen comes from a study of control samples from healthy donors and cancer patients (dated by TCRdb to the early 2020s). The library was built by means of the immunoSEQ multiplex PCR assay. The immuneACCESS repertoire file appears here via TCRdb, limited to in-frame rearrangements. These files lack a portion of the clones; in checked studies, under half of the deficit traces to unresolved V genes, and the cause of the others is not known. The sample table shows about 15,000 clones, and roughly 89% are seen once. Together, the top ten hold around 30% of the sample. Source material: PBMCs. The receptor's source is a man in his 60s with head and neck cancer.

The DNA sequence is given as TGTGCCATCAGTGAGGTACAGGGGCCTCCCTACGAGCAGTACTTC. Translated, it reads CAISEVQGPPYEQYF. The V and J genes are TRBV10-3 and TRBJ2-7, with 7 bases matching TRBD1. Ends trimmed: V by 2 bases, J by 2 bases; bases unmatched to a gene: 6. The germline V gene encodes CDR1 ENHRY and CDR2 SYGVKD. The CDR3 starts with the cysteine, ends with the phenylalanine, and has 15 residues. Only the CDR3 part of the read is kept: 45 bases, read in frame from the first base.